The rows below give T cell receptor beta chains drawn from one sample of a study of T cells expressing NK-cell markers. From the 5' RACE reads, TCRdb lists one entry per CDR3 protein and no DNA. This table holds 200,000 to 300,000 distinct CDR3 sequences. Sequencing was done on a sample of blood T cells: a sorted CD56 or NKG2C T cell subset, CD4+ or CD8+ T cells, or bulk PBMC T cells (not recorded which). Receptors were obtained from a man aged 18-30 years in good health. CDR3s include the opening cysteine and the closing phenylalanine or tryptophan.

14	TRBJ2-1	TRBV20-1	CSARDRSSVSEQFF
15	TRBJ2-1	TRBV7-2	CASSSGLGSYNEQFF
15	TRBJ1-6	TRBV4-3	CASSQGSKPNSPLHF
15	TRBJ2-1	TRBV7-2	CASSDPSSSYNEQFF
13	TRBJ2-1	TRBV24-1	CASQGRSYNEQFF
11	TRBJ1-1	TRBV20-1	CSARTGVEAFF
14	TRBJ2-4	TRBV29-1	CSVLGAVNKNIQYF
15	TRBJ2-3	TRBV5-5	CASSWADMNTDTQYF
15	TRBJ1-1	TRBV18	CASSPPQGMNTEAFF
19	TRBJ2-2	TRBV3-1	CASSPNPGLAGGNTGELFF
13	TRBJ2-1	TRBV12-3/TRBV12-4	CASRSGRGYEQFF
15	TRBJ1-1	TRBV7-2	CASSTRQGASSKAFF
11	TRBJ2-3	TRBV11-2	CASTARDTQYF
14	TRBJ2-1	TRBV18	CASSPRDRVNEQFF
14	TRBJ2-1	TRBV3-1	CASSLTSGGDEQFF
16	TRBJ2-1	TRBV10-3	CAISYTTRISYNEQFF
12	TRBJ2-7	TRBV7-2	CASSRDLYEQYF
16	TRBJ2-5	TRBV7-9	CASSRGLAGKQETQYF
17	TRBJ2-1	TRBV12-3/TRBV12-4	CASSLEAAQEYYNEQFF
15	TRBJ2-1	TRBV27	CASSLGRPTYNEQFF